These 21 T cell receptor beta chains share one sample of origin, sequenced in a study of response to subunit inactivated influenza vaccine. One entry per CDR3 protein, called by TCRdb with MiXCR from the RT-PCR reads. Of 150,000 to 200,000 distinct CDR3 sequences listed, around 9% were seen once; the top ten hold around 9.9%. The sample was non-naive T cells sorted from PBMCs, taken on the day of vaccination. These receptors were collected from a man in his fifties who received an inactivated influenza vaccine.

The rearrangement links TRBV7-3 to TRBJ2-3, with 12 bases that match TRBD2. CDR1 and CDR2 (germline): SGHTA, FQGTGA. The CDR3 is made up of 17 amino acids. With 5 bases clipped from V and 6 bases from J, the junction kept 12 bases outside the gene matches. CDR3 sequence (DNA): TGTGCCAGCAGCAACGGACTAGCGGGATTCGCCAGTGATACGCAGTATTTT. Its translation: CASSNGLAGFASDTQYF. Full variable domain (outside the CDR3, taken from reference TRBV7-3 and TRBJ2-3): GAGVSQTPSNKVTEKGKYVELRCDPISGHTALYWYRQSLGQGPEFLIYFQGTGAADDSGLPNDRFFAVRPEGSVSTLKIQRTERGDSAVYLCASSNGLAGFASDTQYFGPGTRLTVL.

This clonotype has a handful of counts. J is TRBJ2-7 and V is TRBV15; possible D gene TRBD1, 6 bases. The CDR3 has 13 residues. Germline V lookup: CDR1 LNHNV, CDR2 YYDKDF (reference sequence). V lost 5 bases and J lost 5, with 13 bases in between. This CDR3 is CATSPGQGDEQYF. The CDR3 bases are TGTGCCACCAGCCCGGGACAAGGAGACGAGCAGTACTTC. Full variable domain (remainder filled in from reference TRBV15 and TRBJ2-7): DAMVIQNPRYQVTQFGKPVTLSCSQTLNHNVMYWYQQKSSQAPKLLFHYYDKDFNNEADTPDNFQSRRPNTSFCFLDIRSPGLGDTAMYLCATSPGQGDEQYFGPGTRLTVT.

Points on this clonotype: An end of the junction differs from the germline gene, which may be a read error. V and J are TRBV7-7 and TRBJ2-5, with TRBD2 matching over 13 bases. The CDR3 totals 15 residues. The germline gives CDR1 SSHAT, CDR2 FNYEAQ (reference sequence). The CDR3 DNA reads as TGTGCTAGCAGCGTGACTAGCGGGGGGCAAGAGACCCAGTACTTC. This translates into CASSVTSGGQETQYF.

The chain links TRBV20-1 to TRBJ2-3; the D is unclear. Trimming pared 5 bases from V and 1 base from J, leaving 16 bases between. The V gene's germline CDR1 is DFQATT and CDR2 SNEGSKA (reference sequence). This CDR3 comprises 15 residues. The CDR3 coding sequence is TGCAGTGCTCCCCCCTACGGGCAGCGCACAGATACGCAGTATTTT. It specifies CSAPPYGQRTDTQYF.

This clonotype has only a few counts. The CDR3 DNA sequence: TGTGCCAGCAGCCCCGGGGAGGTCTGGGGACCGTCGAGCTCCTACGAGCAGTACTTC. Residues: CASSPGEVWGPSSSYEQYF. The V and J genes are TRBV11-1 and TRBJ2-7, with a tentative D call TRBD2 (6 bases). The CDR3 covers 19 residues. The germline gives CDR1 SGHAT, CDR2 FQDESV (reference sequence). The V and J ends lost 5 bases and 0 bases respectively, with 26 bases between them.

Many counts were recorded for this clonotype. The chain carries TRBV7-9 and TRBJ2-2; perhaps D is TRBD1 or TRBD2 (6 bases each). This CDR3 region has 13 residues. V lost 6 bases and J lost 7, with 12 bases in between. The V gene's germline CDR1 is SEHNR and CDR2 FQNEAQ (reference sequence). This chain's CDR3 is CASRTEGDGELFF. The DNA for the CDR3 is TGTGCCAGCAGGACGGAGGGGGACGGGGAGCTGTTTTTT.

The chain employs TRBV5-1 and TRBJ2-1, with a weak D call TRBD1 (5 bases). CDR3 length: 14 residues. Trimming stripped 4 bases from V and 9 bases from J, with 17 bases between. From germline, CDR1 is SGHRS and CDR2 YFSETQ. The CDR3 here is CASSDLGAMGEQFF. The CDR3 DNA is TGCGCCAGCAGCGATCTAGGGGCAATGGGTGAGCAGTTCTTC.

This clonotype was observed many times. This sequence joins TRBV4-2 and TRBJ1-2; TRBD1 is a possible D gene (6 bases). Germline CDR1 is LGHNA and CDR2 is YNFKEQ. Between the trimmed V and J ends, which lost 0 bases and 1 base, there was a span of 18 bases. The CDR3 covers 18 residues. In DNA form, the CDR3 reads TGTGCCAGCAGCCAAGAGATAGGGTTTGGGGGGCGTAACTATGGCTACACCTTC. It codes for CASSQEIGFGGRNYGYTF.

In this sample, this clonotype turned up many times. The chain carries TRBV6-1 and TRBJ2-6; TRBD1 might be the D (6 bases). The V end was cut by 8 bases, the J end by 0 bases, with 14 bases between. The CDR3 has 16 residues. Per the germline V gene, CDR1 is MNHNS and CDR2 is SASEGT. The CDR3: CASGQILDSGANVLTF. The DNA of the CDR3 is TGTGCCAGCGGACAGATACTCGACTCTGGGGCCAACGTCCTGACTTTC.

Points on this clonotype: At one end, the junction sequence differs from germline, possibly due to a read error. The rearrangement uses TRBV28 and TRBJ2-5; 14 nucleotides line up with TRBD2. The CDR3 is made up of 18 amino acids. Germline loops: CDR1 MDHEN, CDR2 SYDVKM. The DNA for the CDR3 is TGTGTCAGCAGTCTGACTAGCGGGAGGGCCATGACCCAAGAGACCCAGTACTTC. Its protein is CVSSLTSGRAMTQETQYF.

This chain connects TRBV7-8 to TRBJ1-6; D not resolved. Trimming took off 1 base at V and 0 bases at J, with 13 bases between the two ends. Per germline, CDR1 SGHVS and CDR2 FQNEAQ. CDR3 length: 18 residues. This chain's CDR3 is CASSLEEYAGSYNSPLHF. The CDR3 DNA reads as TGTGCCAGCAGCTTAGAAGAATACGCAGGCTCCTATAATTCACCCCTCCACTTT.

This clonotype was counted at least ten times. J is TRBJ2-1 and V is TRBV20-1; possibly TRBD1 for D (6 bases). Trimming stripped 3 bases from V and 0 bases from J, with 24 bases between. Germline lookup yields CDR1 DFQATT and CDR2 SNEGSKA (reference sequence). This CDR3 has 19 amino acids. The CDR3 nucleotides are TGCAGTGCTAGCCAGGGGTTTGGGGCCGCCTTAACCTCCTACAATGAGCAGTTCTTC. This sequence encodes CSASQGFGAALTSYNEQFF.

The CDR3 bases are TGCGCCAGCAGCCCTGGCCTCCGGGAGGGTCAAGAGACCCAGTACTTC. Amino acids: CASSPGLREGQETQYF. The chain joins TRBV5-1 to TRBJ2-5; 8 nucleotides line up with TRBD2. The germline V gene encodes CDR1 SGHRS and CDR2 YFSETQ. The CDR3 is made up of 16 amino acids. Losses at the gene ends were 4 bases for V and 2 bases for J; bases not matched to a gene: 10.

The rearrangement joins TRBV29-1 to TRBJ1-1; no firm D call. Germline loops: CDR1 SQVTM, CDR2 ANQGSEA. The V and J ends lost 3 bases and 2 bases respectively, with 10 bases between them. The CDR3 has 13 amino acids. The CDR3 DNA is TGCAGCGTTGAGCCGAACCAAAACACTGAAGCTTTCTTT. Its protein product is CSVEPNQNTEAFF.

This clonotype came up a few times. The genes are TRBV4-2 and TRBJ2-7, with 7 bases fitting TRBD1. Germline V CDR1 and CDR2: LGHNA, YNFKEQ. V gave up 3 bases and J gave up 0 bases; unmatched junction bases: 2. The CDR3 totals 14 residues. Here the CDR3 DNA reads TGTGCCAGCAGCCACCGGGACAGCTCCTACGAGCAGTACTTC. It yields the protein CASSHRDSSYEQYF.

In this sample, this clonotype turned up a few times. The CDR3 protein is CATSDLTTRRYEQYF. Here the CDR3 DNA reads TGTGCCACCAGTGATCTAACGACTAGACGGTACGAGCAGTACTTC. The J gene is TRBJ2-7, the V gene TRBV24-1, with D perhaps TRBD2 (6 bases). V was shortened by 3 bases and J by 4 bases, with 15 bases between the two germline ends. Germline CDR1 and CDR2: KGHDR and SFDVKD. This CDR3 region has 15 residues.

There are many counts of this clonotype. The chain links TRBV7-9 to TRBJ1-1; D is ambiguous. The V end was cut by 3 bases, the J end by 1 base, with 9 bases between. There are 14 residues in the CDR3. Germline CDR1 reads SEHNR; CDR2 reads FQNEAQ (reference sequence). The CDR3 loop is CASSFQPGNTEAFF. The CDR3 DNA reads TGTGCCAGCAGCTTCCAGCCCGGGAACACTGAAGCTTTCTTT.

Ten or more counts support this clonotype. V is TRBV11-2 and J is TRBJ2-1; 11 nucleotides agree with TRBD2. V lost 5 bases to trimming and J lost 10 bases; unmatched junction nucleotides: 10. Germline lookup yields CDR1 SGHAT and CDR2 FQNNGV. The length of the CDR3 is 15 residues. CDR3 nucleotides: TGTGCCAGCAGCCAAAATAGCGGGGGGGCGTGGGAGCAGTTCTTC. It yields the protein CASSQNSGGAWEQFF.

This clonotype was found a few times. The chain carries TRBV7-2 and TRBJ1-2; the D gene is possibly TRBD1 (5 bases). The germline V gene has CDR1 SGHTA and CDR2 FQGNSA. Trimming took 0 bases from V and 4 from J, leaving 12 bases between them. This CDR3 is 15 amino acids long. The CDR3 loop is CASSLARQYGYGYTF. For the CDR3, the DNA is TGTGCCAGCAGCTTAGCGCGACAGTACGGCTATGGCTACACCTTC.

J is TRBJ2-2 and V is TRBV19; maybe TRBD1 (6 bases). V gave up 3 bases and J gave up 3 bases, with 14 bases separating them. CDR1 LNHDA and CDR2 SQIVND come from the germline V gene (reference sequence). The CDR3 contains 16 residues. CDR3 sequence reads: CASSITGRGDTGELFF. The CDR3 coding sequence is TGTGCCAGTAGTATCACAGGGCGAGGGGACACCGGGGAGCTGTTTTTT.

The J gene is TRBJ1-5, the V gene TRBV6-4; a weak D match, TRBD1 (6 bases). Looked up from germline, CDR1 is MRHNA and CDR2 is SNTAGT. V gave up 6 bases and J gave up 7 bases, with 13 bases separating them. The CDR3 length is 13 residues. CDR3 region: CASSTQQGQPQHF. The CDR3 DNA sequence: TGTGCCAGCAGCACTCAACAGGGACAGCCCCAGCATTTT.